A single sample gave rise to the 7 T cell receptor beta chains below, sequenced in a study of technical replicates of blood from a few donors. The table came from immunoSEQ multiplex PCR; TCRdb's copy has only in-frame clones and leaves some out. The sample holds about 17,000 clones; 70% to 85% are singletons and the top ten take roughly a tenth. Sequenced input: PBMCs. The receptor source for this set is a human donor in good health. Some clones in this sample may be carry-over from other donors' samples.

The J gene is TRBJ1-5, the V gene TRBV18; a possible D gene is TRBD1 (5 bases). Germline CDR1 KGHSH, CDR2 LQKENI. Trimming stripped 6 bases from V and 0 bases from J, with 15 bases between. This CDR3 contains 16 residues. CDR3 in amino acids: CASSDTGGDSNQPQHF. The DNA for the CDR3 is TGTGCCAGCTCGGATACGGGAGGGGATAGCAATCAGCCCCAGCATTTT.

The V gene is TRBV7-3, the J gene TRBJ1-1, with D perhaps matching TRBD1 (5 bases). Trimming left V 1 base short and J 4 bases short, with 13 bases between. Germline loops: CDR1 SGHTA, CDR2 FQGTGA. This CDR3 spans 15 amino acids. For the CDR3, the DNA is TGTGCCAGCAGCTTAAACGGGGGGTCTTTCACTGAAGCTTTCTTT. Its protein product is CASSLNGGSFTEAFF.

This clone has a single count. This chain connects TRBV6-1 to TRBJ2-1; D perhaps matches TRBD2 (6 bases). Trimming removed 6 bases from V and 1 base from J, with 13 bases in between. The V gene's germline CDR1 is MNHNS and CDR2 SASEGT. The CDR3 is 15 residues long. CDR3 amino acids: CASRRDWDSYNEQFF. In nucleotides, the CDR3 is TGTGCCAGCAGGAGGGACTGGGATTCCTACAATGAGCAGTTCTTC.

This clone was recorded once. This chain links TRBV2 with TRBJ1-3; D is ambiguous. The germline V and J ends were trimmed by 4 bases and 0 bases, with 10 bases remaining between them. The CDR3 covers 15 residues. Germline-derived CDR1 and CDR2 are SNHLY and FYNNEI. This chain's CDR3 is CASSGDRGSGNTIYF. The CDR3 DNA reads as TGTGCCAGCAGTGGAGACCGAGGCTCTGGAAACACCATATATTTT.

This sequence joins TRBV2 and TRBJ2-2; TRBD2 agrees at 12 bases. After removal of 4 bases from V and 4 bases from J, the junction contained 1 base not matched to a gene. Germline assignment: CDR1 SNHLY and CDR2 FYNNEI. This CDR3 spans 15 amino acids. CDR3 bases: TGTGCCAGCAGTGTACTAGCGGGAGGCACCGGGGAGCTGTTTTTT. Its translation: CASSVLAGGTGELFF.

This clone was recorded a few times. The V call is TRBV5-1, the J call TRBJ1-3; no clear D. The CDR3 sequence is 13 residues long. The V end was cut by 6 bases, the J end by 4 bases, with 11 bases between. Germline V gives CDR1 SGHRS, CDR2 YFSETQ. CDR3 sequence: CASTPLSGNTIYF. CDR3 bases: TGCGCCAGCACCCCCCTTTCCGGAAACACCATATATTTT.

The chain's CDR3 is CASSLNPGSSYEQYF. The DNA of the CDR3 is TGTGCCAGCAGCTTAAATCCCGGGAGCTCCTACGAGCAGTACTTC. The rearrangement joins TRBV7-3 to TRBJ2-7, with TRBD2 as a possible D gene (6 bases). V was clipped by 1 base and J by 0 bases, with 10 bases between them. The CDR3 covers 15 residues. CDR1 is SGHTA, CDR2 FQGTGA, per germline.